Listed here is a single T cell receptor (beta chain). The sample belongs to a study of T cells in Graves' hyperthyroidism and ophthalmopathy. Across the study: Peripheral blood samples were taken at initial diagnosis, prior to any treatment.

CDR3 length: 14 residues. The germline V gene encodes CDR1 SEHNR and CDR2 FQNEAQ (reference sequence). V lost 11 bases to trimming and J lost 0 bases, with 11 bases between them. It was RNA transcripts that yielded the amplified TCR beta CDR3 regions. Researchers ran a first-round RT-PCR on the TCR CDR3 using the HTBI primer set. A single record per CDR3 protein comes from TCRdb applying MiXCR to the multiplex PCR reads. The data show under 600,000 distinct CDR3 sequences, approximately 16% seen once. The origin of this receptor is a woman between 40 and 50 years old with Graves' ophthalmopathy. The V and J genes are TRBV7-9 and TRBJ2-6; the D call may be TRBD1 or TRBD2 (5 bases each). Material for sequencing was blood. The CDR3 sequence: CARDGTSGANVLTF. DNA of the CDR3: TGTGCCCGGGACGGAACCTCTGGGGCCAACGTCCTGACTTTC.